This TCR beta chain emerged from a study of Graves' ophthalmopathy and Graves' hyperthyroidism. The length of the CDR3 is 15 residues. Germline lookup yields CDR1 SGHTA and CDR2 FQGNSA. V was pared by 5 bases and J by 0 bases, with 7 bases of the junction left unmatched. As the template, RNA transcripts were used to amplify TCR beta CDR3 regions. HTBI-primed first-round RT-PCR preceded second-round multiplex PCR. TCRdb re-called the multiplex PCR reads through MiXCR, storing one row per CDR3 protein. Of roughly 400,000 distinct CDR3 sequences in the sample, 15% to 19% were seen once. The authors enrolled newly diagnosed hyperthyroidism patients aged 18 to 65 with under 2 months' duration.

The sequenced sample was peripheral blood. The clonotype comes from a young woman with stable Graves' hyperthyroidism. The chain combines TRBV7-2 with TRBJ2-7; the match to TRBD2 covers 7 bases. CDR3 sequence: CASSPARTSSYEQYF. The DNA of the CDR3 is TGTGCCAGCAGCCCCGCGAGGACTAGCTCCTACGAGCAGTACTTC.